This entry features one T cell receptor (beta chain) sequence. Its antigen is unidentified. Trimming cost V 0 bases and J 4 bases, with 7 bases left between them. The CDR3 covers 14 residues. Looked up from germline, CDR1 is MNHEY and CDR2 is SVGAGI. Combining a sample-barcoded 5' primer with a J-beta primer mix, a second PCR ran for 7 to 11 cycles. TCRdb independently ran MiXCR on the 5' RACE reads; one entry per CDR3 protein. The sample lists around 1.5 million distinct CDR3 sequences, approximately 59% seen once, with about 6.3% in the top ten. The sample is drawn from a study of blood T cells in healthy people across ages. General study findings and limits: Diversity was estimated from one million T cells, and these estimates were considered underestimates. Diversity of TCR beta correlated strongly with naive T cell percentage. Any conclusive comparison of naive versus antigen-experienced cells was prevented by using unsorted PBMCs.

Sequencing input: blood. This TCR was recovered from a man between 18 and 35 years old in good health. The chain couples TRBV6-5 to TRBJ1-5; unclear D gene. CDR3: CASSYSQVNQPQHF. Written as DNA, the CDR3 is TGTGCCAGCAGTTACTCGCAGGTTAATCAGCCCCAGCATTTT.